These 7 T cell receptor beta chains originate from one sample sequenced in a study of breast tumors, draining lymph nodes, adjacent tissues. TCRdb fed the multiplex PCR reads into MiXCR, producing one record per CDR3 protein. The repertoire includes 150,000 to 200,000 distinct CDR3 sequences, 25% to 40% of them detected once, and roughly 3.8% sits in the top ten. Samples came from axillary lymph nodes draining the breast cancer. The source material was axillary lymph node tissue. The receptor source for this set is a female donor with breast cancer. Some clones in this sample may be carry-over from other donors' samples.

This clonotype was recorded at least ten times. The chain carries TRBV2 and TRBJ1-2, with D possibly matching TRBD1 (5 bases). Germline loops: CDR1 SNHLY, CDR2 FYNNEI. The CDR3 totals 13 residues. Trimming took off 6 bases at V and 4 bases at J, with 12 bases between the two ends. CDR3 region: CASRGVGFYGYTF. The CDR3 DNA reads TGTGCCAGCAGGGGGGTTGGATTCTATGGCTACACCTTC. The entire variable domain, with the rest obtained from reference TRBV2 and TRBJ1-2, is as follows: EPEVTQTPSHQVTQMGQEVILRCVPISNHLYFYWYRQILGQKVEFLVSFYNNEISEKSEIFDDQFSVERPDGSNFTLKIRSTKLEDSAMYFCASRGVGFYGYTFGSGTRLTVV.

This clonotype has ten or more counts. The V and J genes are TRBV5-1 and TRBJ2-7; D gene unclear. V was shortened by 4 bases and J by 0 bases, with 11 bases between the two germline ends. The CDR3 length is 14 residues. Germline V lookup: CDR1 SGHRS, CDR2 YFSETQ. CDR3 residues: CASSAGFSSYEQYF. As DNA, the CDR3 is TGCGCCAGCAGCGCCGGTTTCAGCTCCTACGAGCAGTACTTC. Combining the CDR3 with reference TRBV5-1 and TRBJ2-7 gives the whole variable domain KAGVTQTPRYLIKTRGQQVTLSCSPISGHRSVSWYQQTPGQGLQFLFEYFSETQRNKGNFPGRFSGRQFSNSRSEMNVSTLELGDSALYLCASSAGFSSYEQYFGPGTRLTVT.

A few counts support this clonotype. The V and J genes are TRBV29-1 and TRBJ1-2; D is uncertain. CDR1 and CDR2 (germline): SQVTM, ANQGSEA. V gave up 7 bases and J gave up 4 bases, with 7 bases separating them. CDR3 length: 10 amino acids. The CDR3 nucleotides are TGCAGCGGAGTAGGCTATGGCTACACCTTC. It yields the protein CSGVGYGYTF.

About this clonotype itself: One base away lies a much larger clone, so this may be a sequencing read error. Here the CDR3 omits its conserved ending phenylalanine or tryptophan, so a read error is the likely source. The rearrangement links TRBV18 to TRBJ2-3; the match to TRBD2 covers 16 bases. CDR3 length equals 16 residues. Germline trimming cut 6 bases from V and 6 bases from J; bases unmatched to any gene: 6. The germline gives CDR1 KGHSH, CDR2 LQKENI. The CDR3 nucleotides read TGTGCCAGCTCTCCGGGACTAGCGGGGGGGATGGATACGCAGTATCTT. This translates into CASSPGLAGGMDTQYL.

V is TRBV20-1 and J is TRBJ2-5, with 7 bases fitting TRBD1. This CDR3 is built from 17 residues. V lost 0 bases, J lost 5 bases, and 15 bases stayed unmatched. From germline, CDR1 is DFQATT and CDR2 SNEGSKA (reference sequence). The CDR3 region has the DNA TGCAGTGCTAGAGAGCCCGGCAGGGGGACGCTGTGGGAGACCCAGTACTTC. Residues: CSAREPGRGTLWETQYF.

This clonotype was found many times. J is TRBJ2-7 and V is TRBV3-1; D is uncertain. Germline CDR1 reads LGHDT; CDR2 reads YNNKEL (reference sequence). CDR3 size: 14 residues. Trimming shortened V by 4 bases and J by 2 bases, and 12 bases separated the two germline ends. The CDR3 bases are TGTGCCAGCAGCCGCGATTTCCTAACCTACGAGCAGTACTTC. Translation: CASSRDFLTYEQYF.

The chain is built from TRBV18 and TRBJ2-1, with TRBD1 matching over 8 bases. Germline V gives CDR1 KGHSH, CDR2 LQKENI. V shed 4 bases and J 16 bases; nucleotides not matched to a gene: 15. The CDR3 has 14 residues. The CDR3 DNA reads TGTGCCAGCTCACGAAAACAGGGGGTCACTGAAGCTTTCTTC. Translated, it gives CASSRKQGVTEAFF.